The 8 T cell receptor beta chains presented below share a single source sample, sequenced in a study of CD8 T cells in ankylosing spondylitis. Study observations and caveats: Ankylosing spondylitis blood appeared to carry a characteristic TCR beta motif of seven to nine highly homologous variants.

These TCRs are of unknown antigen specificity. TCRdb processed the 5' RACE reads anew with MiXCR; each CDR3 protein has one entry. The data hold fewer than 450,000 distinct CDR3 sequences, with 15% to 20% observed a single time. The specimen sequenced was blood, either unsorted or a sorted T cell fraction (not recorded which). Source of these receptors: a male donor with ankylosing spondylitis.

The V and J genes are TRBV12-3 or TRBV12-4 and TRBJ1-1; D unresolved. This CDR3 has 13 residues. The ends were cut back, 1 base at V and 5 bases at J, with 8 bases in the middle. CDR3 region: CASSLEGRTEAFF. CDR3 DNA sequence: TGTGCCAGCAGTTTAGAGGGCAGGACTGAAGCTTTCTTT.

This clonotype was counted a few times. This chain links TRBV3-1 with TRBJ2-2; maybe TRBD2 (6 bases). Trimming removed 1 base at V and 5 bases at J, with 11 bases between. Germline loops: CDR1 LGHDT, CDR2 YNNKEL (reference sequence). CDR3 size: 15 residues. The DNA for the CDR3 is TGTGCCAGCAGCCAAGTCTCCGGGACTACCGGGGAGCTGTTTTTT. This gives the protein CASSQVSGTTGELFF.

Here the CDR3 reads CASSLGDEDTQYF. DNA for the CDR3: TGTGCCAGCAGTTTAGGGGACGAGGATACGCAGTATTTT. The chain uses TRBV12-3 or TRBV12-4 and TRBJ2-3; either TRBD1 or TRBD2 may supply D (5 bases each). CDR3 length: 13 amino acids. The V gene lost 1 base and the J gene lost 6 bases, with 8 bases spanning the gap.

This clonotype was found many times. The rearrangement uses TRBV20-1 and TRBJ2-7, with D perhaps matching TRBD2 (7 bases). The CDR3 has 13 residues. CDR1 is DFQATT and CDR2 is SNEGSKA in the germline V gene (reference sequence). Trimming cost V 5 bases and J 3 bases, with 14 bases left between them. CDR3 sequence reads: CSARGGALYEQYF. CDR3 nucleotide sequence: TGCAGTGCTCGAGGGGGGGCCCTCTACGAGCAGTACTTC.

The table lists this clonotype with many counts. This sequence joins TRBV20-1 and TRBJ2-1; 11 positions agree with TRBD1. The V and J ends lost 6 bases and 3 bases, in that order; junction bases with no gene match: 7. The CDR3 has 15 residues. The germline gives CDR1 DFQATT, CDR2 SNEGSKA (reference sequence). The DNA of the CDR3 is TGCAGTGCCCGGACCGGGACAGGGGGCTACAATGAGCAGTTCTTC. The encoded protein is CSARTGTGGYNEQFF.

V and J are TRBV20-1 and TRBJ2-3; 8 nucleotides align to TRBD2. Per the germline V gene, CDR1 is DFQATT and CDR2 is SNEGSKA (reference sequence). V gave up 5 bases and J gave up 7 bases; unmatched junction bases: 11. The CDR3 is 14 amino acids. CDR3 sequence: CSAFYREGRYTQYF. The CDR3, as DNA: TGCAGTGCTTTTTACCGGGAGGGCCGATATACGCAGTATTTT.

The DNA of the CDR3 is TGTGCCACCAGCAGTGGACAGGGGGTTGCCGGGGAGCTGTTTTTT. This gives the protein CATSSGQGVAGELFF. The gene calls are TRBV15 and TRBJ2-2, with 10 bases identical to TRBD1. The CDR3 runs 15 residues. The germline V gene encodes CDR1 LNHNV and CDR2 YYDKDF (reference sequence). With V trimmed by 3 bases and J by 6 bases, 4 bases remained unmatched.

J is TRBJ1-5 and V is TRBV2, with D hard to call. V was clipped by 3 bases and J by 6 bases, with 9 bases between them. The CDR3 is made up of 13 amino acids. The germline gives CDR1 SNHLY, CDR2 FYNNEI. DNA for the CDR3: TGTGCCAGCAGTGAGCGGTTAGGTCAGCCCCAGCATTTT. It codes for CASSERLGQPQHF.